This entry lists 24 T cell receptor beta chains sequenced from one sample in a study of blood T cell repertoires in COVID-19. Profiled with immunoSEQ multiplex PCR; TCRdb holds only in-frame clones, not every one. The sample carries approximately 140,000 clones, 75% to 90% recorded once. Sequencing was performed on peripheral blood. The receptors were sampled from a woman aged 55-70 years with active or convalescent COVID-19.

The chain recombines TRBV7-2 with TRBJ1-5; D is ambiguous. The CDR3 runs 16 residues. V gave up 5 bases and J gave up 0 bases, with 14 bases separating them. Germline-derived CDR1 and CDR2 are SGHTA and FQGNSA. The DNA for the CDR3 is TGTGCCAGCAGCCTTGTCGCCCGGGGTAGCAATCAGCCCCAGCATTTT. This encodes CASSLVARGSNQPQHF.

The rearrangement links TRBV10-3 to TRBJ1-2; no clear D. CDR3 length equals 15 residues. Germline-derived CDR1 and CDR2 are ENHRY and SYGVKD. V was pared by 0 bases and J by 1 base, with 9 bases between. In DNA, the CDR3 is TGTGCCATCAGTGAGTCGGAGGGCTATAACTATGGCTACACCTTC. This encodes CAISESEGYNYGYTF.

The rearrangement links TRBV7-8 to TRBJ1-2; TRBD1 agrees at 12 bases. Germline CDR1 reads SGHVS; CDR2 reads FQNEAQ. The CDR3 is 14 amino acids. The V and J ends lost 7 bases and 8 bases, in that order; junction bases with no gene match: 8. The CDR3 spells CASKPRDRGLGYTF. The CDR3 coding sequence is TGTGCCAGCAAACCGCGGGACAGGGGGCTAGGCTACACCTTC.

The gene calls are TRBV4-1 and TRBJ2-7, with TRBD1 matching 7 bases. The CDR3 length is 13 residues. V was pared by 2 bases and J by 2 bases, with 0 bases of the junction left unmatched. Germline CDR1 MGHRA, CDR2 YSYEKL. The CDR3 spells CASSQQGAYEQYF. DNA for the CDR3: TGCGCCAGCAGCCAACAGGGGGCCTACGAGCAGTACTTC.

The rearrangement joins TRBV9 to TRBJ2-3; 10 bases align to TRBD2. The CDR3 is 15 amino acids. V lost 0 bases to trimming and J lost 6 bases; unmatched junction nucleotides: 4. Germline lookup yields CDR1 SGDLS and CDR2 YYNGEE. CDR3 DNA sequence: TGTGCCAGCAGCGTAGCGGCTAGCGGGGGCGATACGCAGTATTTT. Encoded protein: CASSVAASGGDTQYF.

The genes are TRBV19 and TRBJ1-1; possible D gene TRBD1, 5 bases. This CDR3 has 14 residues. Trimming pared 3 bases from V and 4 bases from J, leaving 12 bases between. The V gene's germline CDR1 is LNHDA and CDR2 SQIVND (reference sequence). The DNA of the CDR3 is TGTGCCAGTAGTATTTCTTTGGGGCTCACTGAAGCTTTCTTT. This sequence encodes CASSISLGLTEAFF. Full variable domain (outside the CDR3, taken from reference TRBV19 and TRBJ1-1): DGGITQSPKYLFRKEGQNVTLSCEQNLNHDAMYWYRQDPGQGLRLIYYSQIVNDFQKGDIAEGYSVSREKKESFPLTVTSAQKNPTAFYLCASSISLGLTEAFFGQGTRLTVV.

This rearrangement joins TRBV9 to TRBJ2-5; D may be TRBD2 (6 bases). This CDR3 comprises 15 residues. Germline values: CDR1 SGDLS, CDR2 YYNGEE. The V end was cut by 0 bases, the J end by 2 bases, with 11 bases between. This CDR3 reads CASSVVGLGQETQYF. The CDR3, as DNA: TGTGCCAGCAGCGTAGTGGGACTCGGACAAGAGACCCAGTACTTC.

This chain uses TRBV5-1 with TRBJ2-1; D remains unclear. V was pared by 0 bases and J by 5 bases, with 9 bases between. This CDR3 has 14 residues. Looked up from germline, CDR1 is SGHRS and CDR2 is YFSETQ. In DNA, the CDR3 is TGCGCCAGCAGCTTGGGACGGGTAAACAATGAGCAGTTCTTC. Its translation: CASSLGRVNNEQFF.

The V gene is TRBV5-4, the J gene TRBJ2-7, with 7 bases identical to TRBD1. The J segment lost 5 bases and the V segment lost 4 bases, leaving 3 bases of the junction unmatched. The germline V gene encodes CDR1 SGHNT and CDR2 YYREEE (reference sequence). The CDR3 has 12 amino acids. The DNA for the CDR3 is TGTGCCAGCAGCCGGACAGGAGACGAGCAGTACTTC. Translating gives CASSRTGDEQYF.

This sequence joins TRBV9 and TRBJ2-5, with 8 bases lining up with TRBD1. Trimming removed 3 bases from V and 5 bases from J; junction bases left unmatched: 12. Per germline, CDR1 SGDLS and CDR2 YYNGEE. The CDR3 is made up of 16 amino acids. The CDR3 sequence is CASSAETGAGGETQYF. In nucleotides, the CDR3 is TGTGCCAGCAGCGCAGAGACAGGGGCAGGTGGGGAGACCCAGTACTTC.

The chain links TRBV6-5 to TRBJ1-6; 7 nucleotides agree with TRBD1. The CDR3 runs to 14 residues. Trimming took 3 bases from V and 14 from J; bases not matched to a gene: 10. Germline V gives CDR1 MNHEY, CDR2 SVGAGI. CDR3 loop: CASSYGTALGTLHF. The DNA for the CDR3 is TGTGCCAGCAGTTATGGGACAGCCCTGGGCACCCTCCACTTT.

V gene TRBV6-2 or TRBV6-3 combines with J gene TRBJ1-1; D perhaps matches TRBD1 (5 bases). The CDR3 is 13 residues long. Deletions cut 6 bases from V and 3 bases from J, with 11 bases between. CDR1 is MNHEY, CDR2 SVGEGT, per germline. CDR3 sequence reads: CASRYRTYTEAFF. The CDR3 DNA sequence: TGTGCCAGCAGGTACAGGACTTACACTGAAGCTTTCTTT.

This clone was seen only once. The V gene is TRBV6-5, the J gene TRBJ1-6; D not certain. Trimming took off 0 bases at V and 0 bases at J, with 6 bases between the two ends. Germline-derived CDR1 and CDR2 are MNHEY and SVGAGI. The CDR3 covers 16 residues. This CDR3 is CASSYSGNSYNSPLHF. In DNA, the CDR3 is TGTGCCAGCAGTTACTCGGGCAACTCCTATAATTCACCCCTCCACTTT.

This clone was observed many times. CDR3 loop: CASSARGASYNEQFF. The CDR3 DNA is TGTGCCAGCAGCGCCAGGGGTGCGTCCTACAATGAGCAGTTCTTC. The chain joins TRBV7-9 to TRBJ2-1, with D perhaps TRBD1 (6 bases). V lost 5 bases and J lost 1, with 12 bases in between. Germline CDR1 is SEHNR and CDR2 is FQNEAQ (reference sequence). The CDR3 totals 15 residues.

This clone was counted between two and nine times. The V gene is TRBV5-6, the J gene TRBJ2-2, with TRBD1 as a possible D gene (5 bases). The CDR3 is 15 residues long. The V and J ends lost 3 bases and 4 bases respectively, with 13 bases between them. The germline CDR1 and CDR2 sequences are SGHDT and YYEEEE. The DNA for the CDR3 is TGTGCCAGCAGCTCGGTGGGCAGGGTCACCGGGGAGCTGTTTTTT. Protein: CASSSVGRVTGELFF.

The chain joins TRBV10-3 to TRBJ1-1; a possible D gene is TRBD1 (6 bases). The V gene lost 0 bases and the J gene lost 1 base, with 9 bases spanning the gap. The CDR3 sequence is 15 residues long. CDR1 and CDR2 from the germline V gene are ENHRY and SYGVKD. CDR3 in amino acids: CAISESAGENTEAFF. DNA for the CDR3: TGTGCCATCAGTGAGTCCGCAGGGGAGAACACTGAAGCTTTCTTT.

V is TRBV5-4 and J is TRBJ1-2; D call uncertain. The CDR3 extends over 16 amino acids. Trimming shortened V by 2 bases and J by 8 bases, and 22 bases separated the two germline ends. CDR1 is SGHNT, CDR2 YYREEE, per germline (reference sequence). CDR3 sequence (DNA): TGTGCCAGCAGCTTCGGGGTGGAGAGGGAATTTTCGGGCTACACCTTC. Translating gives CASSFGVEREFSGYTF.

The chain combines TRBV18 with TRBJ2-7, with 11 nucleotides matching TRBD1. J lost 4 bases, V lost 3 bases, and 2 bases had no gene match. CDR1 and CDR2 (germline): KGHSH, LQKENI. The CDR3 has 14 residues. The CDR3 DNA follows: TGTGCCAGCTCACCCGGGACAGGGGGATACGAGCAGTACTTC. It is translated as CASSPGTGGYEQYF. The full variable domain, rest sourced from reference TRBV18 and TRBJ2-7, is NAGVMQNPRHLVRRRGQEARLRCSPMKGHSHVYWYRQLPEEGLKFMVYLQKENIIDESGMPKERFSAEFPKEGPSILRIQQVVRGDSAAYFCASSPGTGGYEQYFGPGTRLTVT.

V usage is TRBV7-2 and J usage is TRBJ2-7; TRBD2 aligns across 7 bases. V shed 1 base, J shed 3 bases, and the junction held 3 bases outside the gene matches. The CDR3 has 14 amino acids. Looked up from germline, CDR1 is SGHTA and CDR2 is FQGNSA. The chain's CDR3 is CASSLGAGNYEQYF. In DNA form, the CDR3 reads TGTGCCAGCAGCTTAGGAGCGGGGAACTACGAGCAGTACTTC.

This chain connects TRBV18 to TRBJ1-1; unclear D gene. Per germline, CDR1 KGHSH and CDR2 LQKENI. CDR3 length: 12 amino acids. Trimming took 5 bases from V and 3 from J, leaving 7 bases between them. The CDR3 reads CASSGGDTEAFF. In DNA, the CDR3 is TGTGCCAGCTCAGGCGGGGACACTGAAGCTTTCTTT.

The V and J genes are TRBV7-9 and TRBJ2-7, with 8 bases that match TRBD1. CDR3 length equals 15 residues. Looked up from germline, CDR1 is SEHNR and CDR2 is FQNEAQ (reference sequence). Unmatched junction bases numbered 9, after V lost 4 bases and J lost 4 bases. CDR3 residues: CASSSPGQGAYEQYF. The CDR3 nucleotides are TGTGCCAGCAGCTCCCCGGGGCAGGGGGCGTACGAGCAGTACTTC.

DNA for the CDR3: TGCGCCAGCAGCTTGGTAGGCAGGGAGGATGAAAAACTGTTTTTT. It translates to CASSLVGREDEKLFF. J is TRBJ1-4 and V is TRBV5-1, with D perhaps TRBD1 (5 bases). With 0 bases removed from V and 6 bases from J, the gap between germline ends came to 12 bases. Per the germline V gene, CDR1 is SGHRS and CDR2 is YFSETQ. This CDR3 has 15 residues.

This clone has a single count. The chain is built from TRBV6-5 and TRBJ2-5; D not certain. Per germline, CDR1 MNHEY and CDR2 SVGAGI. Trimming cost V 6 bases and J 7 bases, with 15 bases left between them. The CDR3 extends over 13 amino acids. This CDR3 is CASRILGLGTQYF. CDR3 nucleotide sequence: TGTGCCAGCAGGATCCTAGGTCTAGGGACCCAGTACTTC.

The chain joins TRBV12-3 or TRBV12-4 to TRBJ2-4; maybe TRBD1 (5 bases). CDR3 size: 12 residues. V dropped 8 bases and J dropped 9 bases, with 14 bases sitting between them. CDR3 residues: CASGKQGGIQYF. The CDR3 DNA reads TGTGCCAGCGGAAAGCAGGGTGGCATTCAGTACTTC.